The 29 T cell receptor beta chains listed next were all sequenced from one sample in a study of cytomegalovirus exposure and HLA in healthy donors. With 60 Vbeta and 13 Jbeta primers, the PCR was carried out. Generated by immunoSEQ multiplex PCR, the TCRdb table keeps only in-frame clones and is missing some. The sample shows under 200,000 clones, approximately 77% of them seen only once. The sample consisted of PBMCs. These receptors were collected from a female donor in good health and CMV-seronegative.

The rearrangement joins TRBV7-9 to TRBJ1-5, with 7 nucleotides matching TRBD1. This CDR3 has 13 amino acids. V shed 5 bases and J 7 bases; nucleotides not matched to a gene: 5. Germline lookup yields CDR1 SEHNR and CDR2 FQNEAQ (reference sequence). The CDR3 region is CASSPGQVQPQHF. The CDR3, as DNA: TGTGCCAGCAGCCCAGGACAGGTCCAGCCCCAGCATTTT.

The J gene is TRBJ2-1, the V gene TRBV6-4, with TRBD1 identical over 12 bases. V shed 8 bases, J shed 8 bases, and the junction held 13 bases outside the gene matches. The CDR3 spans 16 residues. In germline, CDR1 is MRHNA, CDR2 SNTAGT. For the CDR3, the DNA is TGTGCCAGCGCCTCTACCGGGACAGGGGGCGGCGATGAGCAGTTCTTC. This encodes CASASTGTGGGDEQFF.

The chain employs TRBV5-1 and TRBJ2-7; TRBD2 is a possible D gene (7 bases). The V end lost 7 bases, the J end lost 6 bases, and 14 bases lay between the germline ends. This CDR3 spans 12 amino acids. CDR1 SGHRS and CDR2 YFSETQ come from the germline V gene. CDR3 DNA: TGCGCCAGCTCCTGGGGGGGGGCCGAGCAGTACTTC. Encoded protein: CASSWGGAEQYF.

This chain uses TRBV7-2 with TRBJ1-5; TRBD1 matches 7 bases. The CDR3 is made up of 15 amino acids. J gave up 2 bases and V 5 bases, and 6 bases lay outside the gene matches. CDR1 and CDR2 (germline): SGHTA, FQGNSA. CDR3 protein: CASSLDRDRNQPQHF. CDR3 nucleotide sequence: TGTGCCAGCAGCCTTGACAGGGACCGCAATCAGCCCCAGCATTTT.

The chain recombines TRBV6-1 with TRBJ1-6, with D unclear. The CDR3 has 16 residues. Per germline, CDR1 MNHNS and CDR2 SASEGT. V gave up 2 bases and J gave up 7 bases, with 15 bases separating them. The CDR3 DNA sequence: TGTGCCAGCAGTGAATCCCAGCAGGTTGGGAATTCACCCCTCCACTTT. Its translation is CASSESQQVGNSPLHF.

This chain connects TRBV18 to TRBJ1-1; perhaps TRBD1 as D (5 bases). Germline CDR1 is KGHSH and CDR2 is LQKENI. The CDR3 loop spans 15 amino acids. The V end was cut by 2 bases, the J end by 2 bases, with 12 bases between. CDR3 amino acids: CASSPTQRGNTEAFF. As DNA, the CDR3 is TGTGCCAGCTCACCAACCCAAAGGGGTAACACTGAAGCTTTCTTT.

The V call is TRBV7-2, the J call TRBJ2-1; 12 bases align to TRBD2. This CDR3 comprises 17 residues. The V segment lost 5 bases and the J segment 0 bases; nucleotides outside the gene matches: 5. Per the germline V gene, CDR1 is SGHTA and CDR2 is FQGNSA. The CDR3: CASSPQTSGSSYNEQFF. CDR3 sequence (DNA): TGTGCCAGCAGCCCTCAGACTAGCGGGAGCTCCTACAATGAGCAGTTCTTC. Using reference TRBV7-2 and TRBJ2-1 for the parts outside the CDR3, the full variable domain is GAGVSQSPSNKVTEKGKDVELRCDPISGHTALYWYRQSLGQGLEFLIYFQGNSAPDKSGLPSDRFSAERTGGSVSTLTIQRTQQEDSAVYLCASSPQTSGSSYNEQFFGPGTRLTVL.

The CDR3 loop reads CASSRRGLALYEQYF. The CDR3 bases are TGTGCCAGCAGCAGGCGGGGACTAGCGCTCTACGAGCAGTACTTC. V gene TRBV11-2 combines with J gene TRBJ2-7; TRBD2 matches 10 bases. CDR1 is SGHAT and CDR2 is FQNNGV in the germline V gene. Trimming at V came to 5 bases and at J to 3 bases, leaving 7 bases not matched to a gene. The CDR3 has 15 residues.

Many counts were recorded for this clone. This chain joins TRBV6-6 and TRBJ2-2; D gene ambiguous. Per germline, CDR1 MNHNY and CDR2 SVGAGI (reference sequence). The germline V and J ends were trimmed by 0 bases and 3 bases, with 5 bases remaining between them. The CDR3 is 14 residues long. The CDR3 sequence is CASSYSGDTGELFF. The CDR3 DNA sequence: TGTGCCAGCAGTTACTCTGGAGACACCGGGGAGCTGTTTTTT.

The rearrangement links TRBV6-5 to TRBJ1-1; D unclear. The CDR3 is 15 residues long. Germline V gives CDR1 MNHEY, CDR2 SVGAGI. V was pared by 1 base and J by 3 bases, with 12 bases between. The CDR3 reads CASSYFNPRDTEAFF. The CDR3 coding sequence is TGTGCCAGCAGTTACTTTAACCCCCGGGACACTGAAGCTTTCTTT.

This CDR3 is CASSAGGSYGYTF. Written as DNA, the CDR3 is TGCGCCAGCAGCGCGGGGGGCTCCTATGGCTACACCTTC. V and J are TRBV5-1 and TRBJ1-2; D perhaps matches TRBD1 (6 bases). Trimming pared 4 bases from V and 4 bases from J, leaving 11 bases between. Looked up from germline, CDR1 is SGHRS and CDR2 is YFSETQ. This CDR3 is 13 amino acids long.

The rearrangement joins TRBV2 to TRBJ2-2, with D possibly TRBD2 on 6 matching bases. V was trimmed by 8 bases and J by 0 bases, leaving 10 bases between them. Germline lookup yields CDR1 SNHLY and CDR2 FYNNEI. The length of the CDR3 is 14 residues. The CDR3: CASQTSTNTGELFF. The CDR3 bases are TGTGCCAGCCAAACTAGCACGAACACCGGGGAGCTGTTTTTT.

As regards this clone: Additional DNA sequences in this sample encode the identical CDR3. The rearrangement links TRBV9 to TRBJ2-3; 7 bases fit TRBD2. V lost 0 bases and J lost 2; bases outside the gene matches: 6. The germline V gene has CDR1 SGDLS and CDR2 YYNGEE. The CDR3 totals 16 residues. The CDR3 region is CASSVGLAPYTDTQYF. The CDR3 DNA reads as TGTGCCAGCAGCGTAGGACTAGCTCCTTACACAGATACGCAGTATTTT.

The chain is built from TRBV28 and TRBJ2-5; weak D call: TRBD2 (5 bases). Trimming stripped 3 bases from V and 3 bases from J, with 14 bases between. Germline V gene sequence: CDR1 MDHEN, CDR2 SYDVKM. The CDR3 totals 15 residues. DNA for the CDR3: TGTGCCAGCAGTTTGGGCGGGCGAGAAAAAGAGACCCAGTACTTC. It codes for CASSLGGREKETQYF.

The chain employs TRBV2 and TRBJ2-7; the D is unclear. Deletions cut 2 bases from V and 4 bases from J, with 12 bases between. The CDR3 is made up of 14 amino acids. Germline V gives CDR1 SNHLY, CDR2 FYNNEI. This chain's CDR3 is CASSENPERYEQYF. The CDR3 coding sequence is TGTGCCAGCAGTGAAAACCCAGAACGTTACGAGCAGTACTTC.

The chain employs TRBV28 and TRBJ2-4; TRBD1 aligns across 8 bases. The CDR3 contains 16 residues. CDR1 is MDHEN and CDR2 is SYDVKM in the germline V gene. The V gene end was trimmed by 5 bases and the J gene end by 1 base; junction bases not matched to a gene: 7. The CDR3 region has the DNA TGTGCCAGCAGTCCCCCCAGGGGGCTGGCCAAAAACATTCAGTACTTC. Amino acid sequence: CASSPPRGLAKNIQYF.

V usage is TRBV4-3 and J usage is TRBJ2-5, with 7 positions matching TRBD1. V shed 2 bases and J 2 bases; nucleotides not matched to a gene: 8. CDR1 LGHNA and CDR2 YSLEER come from the germline V gene. The CDR3 is 16 amino acids. The CDR3 DNA reads TGCGCCAGCAGCCAACGCGTCGGGACAGAACAAGAGACCCAGTACTTC. Translated, it gives CASSQRVGTEQETQYF.

V usage is TRBV6-5 and J usage is TRBJ1-2, with D tentatively TRBD1 (5 bases). The CDR3 contains 13 residues. V lost 6 bases to trimming and J lost 4 bases, with 12 bases between them. Germline V gene data show CDR1 as MNHEY and CDR2 as SVGAGI. The CDR3 is CASSPDRFYGYTF. The CDR3 DNA is TGTGCCAGCAGCCCCGACAGATTCTATGGCTACACCTTC.

This chain uses TRBV2 with TRBJ1-2; D call uncertain. Looked up from germline, CDR1 is SNHLY and CDR2 is FYNNEI. The CDR3 has 14 residues. Trimming shortened V by 7 bases and J by 3 bases, and 15 bases separated the two germline ends. CDR3 sequence: CASKPPAGHYGYTF. The CDR3 nucleotides are TGTGCCAGCAAACCCCCCGCTGGGCACTATGGCTACACCTTC.

The rearrangement uses TRBV30 and TRBJ2-1; 11 bases align to TRBD1. Germline V lookup: CDR1 GTSNPN, CDR2 SVGIG (reference sequence). V lost 4 bases and J lost 10; bases outside the gene matches: 6. This CDR3 is 13 amino acids long. CDR3: CAWNRDRGGEQFF. Here the CDR3 DNA reads TGTGCCTGGAACCGGGACAGGGGGGGCGAGCAGTTCTTC.

V usage is TRBV7-2 and J usage is TRBJ1-6; D remains unclear. Germline V gene sequence: CDR1 SGHTA, CDR2 FQGNSA. This CDR3 region has 16 residues. V was shortened by 1 base and J by 6 bases, with 13 bases between the two germline ends. CDR3 nucleotide sequence: TGTGCCAGCAGCTTAGTCGGAACAGCCCCTAATTCACCCCTCCACTTT. It yields the protein CASSLVGTAPNSPLHF.

CDR3 in DNA: TGTGCCAGCAGCCAAGGTCGGCTAGCAGTACAAGAGACCCAGTACTTC. Amino acids: CASSQGRLAVQETQYF. V usage is TRBV4-2 and J usage is TRBJ2-5; D possibly corresponds to TRBD2 (5 bases). The CDR3 totals 16 residues. Germline CDR1 and CDR2: LGHNA and YNFKEQ. V gave up 1 base and J gave up 2 bases, with 14 bases separating them.

The chain uses TRBV19 and TRBJ1-4; 7 bases are a match to TRBD1. The CDR3 runs 15 residues. The trim removed 5 bases at V and 6 bases at J, leaving 9 bases unmatched. Germline-derived CDR1 and CDR2 are LNHDA and SQIVND (reference sequence). The CDR3 here is CASSSTRQGDEKLFF. The CDR3 DNA sequence: TGTGCCAGTAGTTCCACGAGACAGGGTGATGAAAAACTGTTTTTT. Variable domain in full (rest from reference TRBV19 and TRBJ1-4): DGGITQSPKYLFRKEGQNVTLSCEQNLNHDAMYWYRQDPGQGLRLIYYSQIVNDFQKGDIAEGYSVSREKKESFPLTVTSAQKNPTAFYLCASSSTRQGDEKLFFGSGTQLSVL.

This sequence joins TRBV6-5 and TRBJ2-7, with TRBD1 matching over 8 bases. Germline V gives CDR1 MNHEY, CDR2 SVGAGI. This CDR3 has 15 amino acids. Trimming took 5 bases from V and 7 from J; bases not matched to a gene: 13. CDR3 sequence (DNA): TGTGCCAGCAGTCCCTGGGGCAGGGGGCCGGAAGAGCAGTACTTC. This sequence encodes CASSPWGRGPEEQYF.

In the case of this clone: The same CDR3 arises from other DNA sequences in this sample as well. V is TRBV28 and J is TRBJ2-7; 11 bases are shared with TRBD2. V shed 5 bases, J shed 3 bases, and the junction held 0 bases outside the gene matches. In germline, CDR1 is MDHEN, CDR2 SYDVKM. This CDR3 is built from 13 residues. In DNA form, the CDR3 reads TGTGCCAGCAGTCTAGCGGGGGGCTACGAGCAGTACTTC. Translated, it gives CASSLAGGYEQYF.

This sequence joins TRBV15 and TRBJ1-6; 7 nucleotides match TRBD1. Germline V gene data show CDR1 as LNHNV and CDR2 as YYDKDF (reference sequence). With 2 bases clipped from V and 11 bases from J, the junction kept 18 bases outside the gene matches. The CDR3 runs to 18 residues. The CDR3 DNA is TGTGCCACCAGCAGACCCCCCGGGACAGCCCTTGGAGGACCACCCCTCCACTTT. This sequence encodes CATSRPPGTALGGPPLHF.

The count of this clone is one. The genes are TRBV6-5 and TRBJ2-7; 8 bases fit TRBD1. J was trimmed by 11 bases and V by 2 bases; bases with no gene match: 8. The germline V gene encodes CDR1 MNHEY and CDR2 SVGAGI. The CDR3 is 13 amino acids. Here the CDR3 DNA reads TGTGCCAGCAGTTACCTTAAGCAGGGGGCTGAGTACTTC. This sequence encodes CASSYLKQGAEYF.

The V call is TRBV9, the J call TRBJ1-1; TRBD1 is a possible D gene (6 bases). Germline-derived CDR1 and CDR2 are SGDLS and YYNGEE. V lost 0 bases and J 3 bases, leaving 9 bases between the germline ends. This CDR3 spans 14 amino acids. CDR3 bases: TGTGCCAGCAGCGTAGACAGGGCGGACACTGAAGCTTTCTTT. Translated: CASSVDRADTEAFF.

This chain connects TRBV7-2 to TRBJ2-7, with 7 bases that match TRBD2. With V trimmed by 5 bases and J by 5 bases, 6 bases remained unmatched. The CDR3 contains 13 residues. Germline assignment: CDR1 SGHTA and CDR2 FQGNSA. Here the CDR3 reads CASSIREVDEQYF. The CDR3 coding sequence is TGTGCCAGCAGCATCCGGGAGGTTGACGAGCAGTACTTC.